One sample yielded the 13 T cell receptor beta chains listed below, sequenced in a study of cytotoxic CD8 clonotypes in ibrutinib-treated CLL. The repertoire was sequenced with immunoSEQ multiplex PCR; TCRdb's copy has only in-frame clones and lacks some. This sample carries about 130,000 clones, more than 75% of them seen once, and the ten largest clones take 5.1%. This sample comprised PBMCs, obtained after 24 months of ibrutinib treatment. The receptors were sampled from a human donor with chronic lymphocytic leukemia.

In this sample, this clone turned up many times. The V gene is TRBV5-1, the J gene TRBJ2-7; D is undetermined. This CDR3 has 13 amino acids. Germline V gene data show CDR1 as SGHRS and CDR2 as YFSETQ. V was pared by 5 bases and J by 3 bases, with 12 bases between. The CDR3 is CASRLLLGYEQYF. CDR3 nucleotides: TGCGCCAGCAGACTCCTTTTGGGCTACGAGCAGTACTTC.

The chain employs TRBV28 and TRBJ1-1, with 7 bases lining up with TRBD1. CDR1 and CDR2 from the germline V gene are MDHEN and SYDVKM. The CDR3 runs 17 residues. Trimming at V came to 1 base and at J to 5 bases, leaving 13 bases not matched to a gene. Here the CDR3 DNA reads TGTGCCAGCAGTTTATCCGGACAGGTGGGGGGGAGGACTGAAGCTTTCTTT. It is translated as CASSLSGQVGGRTEAFF.

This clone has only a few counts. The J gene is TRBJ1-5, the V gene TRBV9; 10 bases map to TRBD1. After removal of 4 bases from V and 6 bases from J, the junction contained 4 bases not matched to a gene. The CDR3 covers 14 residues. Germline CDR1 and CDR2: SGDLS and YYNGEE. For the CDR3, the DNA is TGTGCCAGCAGCACGACAGGGGGCAGTCAGCCCCAGCATTTT. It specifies CASSTTGGSQPQHF. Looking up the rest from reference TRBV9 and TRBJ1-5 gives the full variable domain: DSGVTQTPKHLITATGQRVTLRCSPRSGDLSVYWYQQSLDQGLQFLIQYYNGEERAKGNILERFSAQQFPDLHSELNLSSLELGDSALYFCASSTTGGSQPQHFGDGTRLSIL.

The CDR3 DNA is TGTGCCAGCAGCCCGGGGGACAGAACATTAGCCAAAAACATTCAGTACTTC. This sequence encodes CASSPGDRTLAKNIQYF. V usage is TRBV7-9 and J usage is TRBJ2-4, with D perhaps matching TRBD1 (7 bases). This CDR3 spans 17 amino acids. CDR1 is SEHNR, CDR2 FQNEAQ, per germline (reference sequence). V lost 5 bases to trimming and J lost 0 bases, with 17 bases between them.

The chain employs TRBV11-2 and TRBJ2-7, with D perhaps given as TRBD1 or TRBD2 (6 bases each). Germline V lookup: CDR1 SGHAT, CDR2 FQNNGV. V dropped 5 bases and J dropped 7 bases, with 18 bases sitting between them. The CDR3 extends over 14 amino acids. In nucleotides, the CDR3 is TGTGCCAGCAGCCCCCTGGGGGGCACGGGGGAGCAGTACTTC. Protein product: CASSPLGGTGEQYF. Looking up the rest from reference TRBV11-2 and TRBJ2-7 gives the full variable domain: EAGVAQSPRYKIIEKRQSVAFWCNPISGHATLYWYQQILGQGPKLLIQFQNNGVVDDSQLPKDRFSAERLKGVDSTLKIQPAKLEDSAVYLCASSPLGGTGEQYFGPGTRLTVT.

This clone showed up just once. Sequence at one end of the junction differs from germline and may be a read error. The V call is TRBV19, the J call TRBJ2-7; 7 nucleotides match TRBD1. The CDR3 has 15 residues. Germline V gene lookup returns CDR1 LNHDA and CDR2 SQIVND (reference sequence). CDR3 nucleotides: TGTGCCAGTAGCATAGGAGTAAGGGACAGAATACAGCAGTACTTC. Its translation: CASSIGVRDRIQQYF.

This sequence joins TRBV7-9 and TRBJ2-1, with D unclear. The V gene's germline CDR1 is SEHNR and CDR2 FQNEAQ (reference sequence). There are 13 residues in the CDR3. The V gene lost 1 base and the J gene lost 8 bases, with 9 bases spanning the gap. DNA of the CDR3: TGTGCCAGCAGCTTAGTCTGGGCGGATGAGCAGTTCTTC. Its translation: CASSLVWADEQFF.

CDR3 sequence: CASSFLGYEQYF. CDR3 sequence (DNA): TGCGCCAGCAGCTTTCTGGGGTACGAGCAGTACTTC. The V gene is TRBV5-1, the J gene TRBJ2-7; D remains ambiguous. Germline V gives CDR1 SGHRS, CDR2 YFSETQ. The CDR3 sequence is 12 residues long. Trimming shortened V by 2 bases and J by 4 bases, and 7 bases separated the two germline ends.

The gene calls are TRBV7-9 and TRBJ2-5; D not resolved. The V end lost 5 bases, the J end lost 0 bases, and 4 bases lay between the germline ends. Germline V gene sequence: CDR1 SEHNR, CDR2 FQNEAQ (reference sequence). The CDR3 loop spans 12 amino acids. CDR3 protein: CASSRYQETQYF. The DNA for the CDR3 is TGTGCCAGCAGCCGGTACCAAGAGACCCAGTACTTC.

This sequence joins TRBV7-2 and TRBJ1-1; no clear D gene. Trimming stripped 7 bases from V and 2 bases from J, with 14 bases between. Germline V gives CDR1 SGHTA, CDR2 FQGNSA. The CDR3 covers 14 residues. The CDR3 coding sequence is TGTGCCAGCACCCCCTGGACGGCTAACACTGAAGCTTTCTTT. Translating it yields CASTPWTANTEAFF.

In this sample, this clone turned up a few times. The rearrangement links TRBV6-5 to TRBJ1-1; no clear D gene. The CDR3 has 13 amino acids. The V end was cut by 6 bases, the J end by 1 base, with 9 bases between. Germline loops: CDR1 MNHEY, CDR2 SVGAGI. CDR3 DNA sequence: TGTGCCAGCAGACCCCACAGGAACACTGAAGCTTTCTTT. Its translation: CASRPHRNTEAFF.

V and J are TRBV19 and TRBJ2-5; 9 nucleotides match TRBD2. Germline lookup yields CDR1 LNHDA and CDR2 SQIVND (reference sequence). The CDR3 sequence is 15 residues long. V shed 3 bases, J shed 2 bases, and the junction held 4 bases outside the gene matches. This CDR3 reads CASSMKAGGQETQYF. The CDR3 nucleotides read TGTGCCAGTAGTATGAAAGCGGGGGGACAAGAGACCCAGTACTTC.

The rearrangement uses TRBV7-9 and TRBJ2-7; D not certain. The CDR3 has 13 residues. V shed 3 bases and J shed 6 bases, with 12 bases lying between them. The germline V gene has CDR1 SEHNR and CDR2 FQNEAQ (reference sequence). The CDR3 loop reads CASSFWIGAEQYF. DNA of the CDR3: TGTGCCAGCAGCTTCTGGATCGGCGCCGAGCAGTACTTC.